The 27 T cell receptor beta chains given below trace back to one sample, sequenced in a study of metastatic and nonmetastatic thyroid tumors. TCRdb re-called clones via MiXCR from the PCR reads. The repertoire consists of about 37,000 clones, with 25% to 30% occurring once and the leading ten covering about a tenth. Not a single patient had been given any form of treatment at any point before undergoing thyroid surgery. Sequencing input: blood. The receptors come from a male donor with papillary thyroid cancer or a benign thyroid nodule (not recorded which). Some clones in this sample may be carry-over from other donors' samples.

This rearrangement joins TRBV11-3 to TRBJ1-2; no reliable D call. Germline CDR1 is SGHNT and CDR2 is YENEEA. The CDR3 extends over 13 amino acids. Trimming removed 0 bases at V and 7 bases at J, with 9 bases between. CDR3 amino acids: CASSLETWSGYTF. CDR3 in DNA: TGTGCCAGCAGCTTAGAGACATGGAGTGGCTACACCTTC.

A few counts support this clone. The J gene is TRBJ1-1, the V gene TRBV20-1, with TRBD1 as a possible D gene (6 bases). V shed 5 bases and J shed 3 bases, with 25 bases lying between them. This CDR3 contains 17 residues. The V gene's germline CDR1 is DFQATT and CDR2 SNEGSKA (reference sequence). CDR3 protein: CSAVSPSLDSLHTEAFF. The CDR3 bases are TGCAGTGCTGTATCACCCTCGTTGGACAGTCTCCACACTGAAGCTTTCTTT.

This clone appeared a single time. This rearrangement joins TRBV11-2 to TRBJ1-2, with 8 bases lining up with TRBD1. Germline lookup yields CDR1 SGHAT and CDR2 FQNNGV. CDR3 length: 19 residues. V trimming: 0 bases; J trimming: 0 bases; junction bases outside the gene matches: 12. DNA of the CDR3: TGTGCCAGCAGCTTAGATTCGGAGGACAGGGAGCGAGCTAACTATGGCTACACCTTC. Translation: CASSLDSEDRERANYGYTF.

V and J are TRBV24-1 and TRBJ2-2; 7 bases agree with TRBD1. Germline V gene sequence: CDR1 KGHDR, CDR2 SFDVKD. V lost 5 bases to trimming and J lost 3 bases; unmatched junction nucleotides: 2. The CDR3 spans 14 residues. The CDR3 coding sequence is TGTGCCACCAGTGGACAGGGAGACACCGGGGAGCTGTTTTTT. Translation: CATSGQGDTGELFF.

As to this clone: A junction boundary mismatches the germline segment, possibly from a read error. The chain has TRBV29-1 and TRBJ2-3; D possibly matches TRBD1 or TRBD2 (5 bases each). Germline assignment: CDR1 SQVTM and CDR2 ANQGSEA. This CDR3 comprises 14 residues. CDR3 sequence reads: CSVGGFMFSDTQYF. Written as DNA, the CDR3 is TGCAGCGTTGGGGGGTTTATGTTCTCAGATACACAGTATTTT.

The V call is TRBV5-1, the J call TRBJ2-1; perhaps TRBD1 as D (5 bases). CDR3 length: 14 residues. V dropped 7 bases and J dropped 0 bases, with 11 bases sitting between them. Germline values: CDR1 SGHRS, CDR2 YFSETQ. The chain's CDR3 is CASYRDSSYNEQFF. CDR3 nucleotides: TGCGCCAGCTATAGAGACAGCTCCTACAATGAGCAGTTCTTC.

This clone was found many times. V usage is TRBV6-1 and J usage is TRBJ2-7, with 7 bases aligning to TRBD2. Germline CDR1 is MNHNS and CDR2 is SASEGT. With V trimmed by 6 bases and J by 5 bases, 16 bases remained unmatched. This CDR3 is 16 amino acids long. CDR3 nucleotides: TGTGCCAGCAGGCTGACTAGCCCCACGATTGAAGACGAGCAGTACTTC. Protein: CASRLTSPTIEDEQYF.

Many counts were recorded for this clone. The CDR3 reads CASSPVGRLIFVTEAFF. The DNA of the CDR3 is TGTGCCAGCTCACCCGTGGGACGATTGATATTCGTCACTGAAGCTTTCTTT. The V call is TRBV18, the J call TRBJ1-1, with a weak D call TRBD1 (5 bases). The V end lost 3 bases, the J end lost 4 bases, and 21 bases lay between the germline ends. The CDR3 sequence is 17 residues long. Germline loops: CDR1 KGHSH, CDR2 LQKENI.

This sequence joins TRBV20-1 and TRBJ2-1; D is perhaps TRBD1 (5 bases). Looked up from germline, CDR1 is DFQATT and CDR2 is SNEGSKA (reference sequence). The CDR3 is made up of 13 amino acids. Trimming removed 3 bases at V and 8 bases at J, with 14 bases between. The CDR3 coding sequence is TGCAGTGCTAGTAGACAGCCGCTGGATGAGCAGTTCTTC. It is translated as CSASRQPLDEQFF.

This clone was counted at least ten times. The CDR3 DNA reads as TGTGCCAGCAGCTATGGACAGGCCTACTTACCCCTCTATAATTCACCCCTCCACTTT. The encoded protein is CASSYGQAYLPLYNSPLHF. The chain joins TRBV6-8 to TRBJ1-6; 7 bases line up with TRBD1. The CDR3 is 19 amino acids. The V segment lost 6 bases and the J segment 3 bases; nucleotides outside the gene matches: 17. Germline CDR1 is MNHGY and CDR2 is SAAAGT.

The chain couples TRBV11-2 to TRBJ2-7; D ambiguous. The CDR3 runs to 14 residues. V lost 5 bases, J lost 4 bases, and 15 bases lay in between. Per germline, CDR1 SGHAT and CDR2 FQNNGV. CDR3 nucleotide sequence: TGTGCCAGCAGCCCTGGCCGGGTCGCATACGAGCAGTACTTC. It encodes CASSPGRVAYEQYF.

This clone was observed a few times. Germline and junction disagree at one end, which may indicate a read error. The chain is built from TRBV15 and TRBJ2-7; D unclear. The length of the CDR3 is 16 residues. The germline V gene encodes CDR1 LNHNV and CDR2 YYDKDF (reference sequence). CDR3 sequence (DNA): TGTGCCAACAGCAGTCGAGATATTCTGAGCTCCTACGAGCAGTACTTC. Translation gives CANSSRDILSSYEQYF. The full variable domain, completed using reference TRBV15 and TRBJ2-7, is DAMVIQNPRYQVTQFGKPVTLSCSQTLNHNVMYWYQQKSSQAPKLLFHYYDKDFNNEADTPDNFQSRRPNTSFCFLDIRSPGLGDTAMYLCANSSRDILSSYEQYFGPGTRLTVT.

To note about this clone: A read error may produce the germline difference seen at one junction end. This rearrangement joins TRBV20-1 to TRBJ1-2, with D possibly being TRBD1 (6 bases). The CDR3 sequence is 13 residues long. Per germline, CDR1 DFQATT and CDR2 SNEGSKA (reference sequence). The CDR3 coding sequence is TGCAGTGCTCCTCCCCGGGGGACATCGGGTGTGGCCTTC. Its protein is CSAPPRGTSGVAF.

Many counts were recorded for this clone. This chain links TRBV29-1 with TRBJ2-3; 8 bases fit TRBD2. The CDR3 has 16 residues. V trimming: 6 bases; J trimming: 5 bases; junction bases outside the gene matches: 16. Germline CDR1 and CDR2: SQVTM and ANQGSEA. CDR3 in DNA: TGCAGCGTCCTTCCGCTATTAGCGGGAATTGTAGATACGCAGTATTTT. Protein sequence: CSVLPLLAGIVDTQYF.

This clone has a handful of counts. This rearrangement joins TRBV6-5 to TRBJ2-7; 8 bases match TRBD1. Germline V gene data show CDR1 as MNHEY and CDR2 as SVGAGI. With 0 bases clipped from V and 0 bases from J, the junction kept 4 bases outside the gene matches. This CDR3 contains 16 residues. The CDR3 sequence: CASSYSTDRVSYEQYF. The CDR3 DNA reads as TGTGCCAGCAGTTACTCAACGGACAGGGTCTCCTACGAGCAGTACTTC.

This clone is deemed large (0.1 to 1%). The V and J genes are TRBV27 and TRBJ2-3; D unclear. Germline V gene sequence: CDR1 MNHEY, CDR2 SMNVEV (reference sequence). The CDR3 length is 15 residues. V was clipped by 5 bases and J by 1 base, with 13 bases between them. The CDR3 loop is CASSPPESGTDTQYF. In DNA, the CDR3 is TGTGCCAGCAGTCCACCTGAGTCTGGCACAGATACGCAGTATTTT.

The chain is built from TRBV28 and TRBJ1-5, with 7 bases that match TRBD1. The V and J ends lost 6 bases and 3 bases, in that order; junction bases with no gene match: 2. The CDR3 has 13 residues. Germline CDR1 is MDHEN and CDR2 is SYDVKM. The CDR3 reads CASRGQLNQPQHF. The DNA of the CDR3 is TGTGCCAGCAGGGGACAGCTCAATCAGCCCCAGCATTTT. The complete variable domain, with remaining parts taken from reference TRBV28 and TRBJ1-5, reads DVKVTQSSRYLVKRTGEKVFLECVQDMDHENMFWYRQDPGLGLRLIYFSYDVKMKEKGDIPEGYSVSREKKERFSLILESASTNQTSMYLCASRGQLNQPQHFGDGTRLSIL.

This clone was counted between two and nine times. The J gene is TRBJ1-2, the V gene TRBV20-1; 9 bases agree with TRBD1. The ends lost 5 bases at V and 2 bases at J; junction bases unmatched: 18. This CDR3 spans 18 amino acids. Germline CDR1 is DFQATT and CDR2 is SNEGSKA (reference sequence). The CDR3 loop is CSAEPGQGPDIPNYGYTF. The CDR3 DNA reads TGCAGTGCTGAGCCGGGACAGGGCCCCGATATTCCAAACTATGGCTACACCTTC.

The V gene is TRBV20-1, the J gene TRBJ1-1, with 9 positions matching TRBD1. The junction had 9 bases not matched to a gene; V was cut back by 6 bases and J by 1 base. CDR1 and CDR2 from the germline V gene are DFQATT and SNEGSKA (reference sequence). The CDR3 is 15 amino acids. In DNA, the CDR3 is TGCAGTGCCAGTAACAGGGGGCAGGGGAACACTGAAGCTTTCTTT. Translating it yields CSASNRGQGNTEAFF.

The rearrangement uses TRBV20-1 and TRBJ1-1; no firm D call. Between the trimmed V and J ends, which lost 6 bases and 3 bases, there was a span of 11 bases. Germline V gene data show CDR1 as DFQATT and CDR2 as SNEGSKA (reference sequence). CDR3 length equals 12 residues. CDR3 in DNA: TGCAGTGCCAAGCTCGGGGACACTGAAGCTTTCTTT. Amino acid sequence: CSAKLGDTEAFF.

The V call is TRBV4-1, the J call TRBJ1-1; D unclear. This CDR3 is 14 amino acids long. The germline V and J ends were trimmed by 7 bases and 3 bases, with 15 bases remaining between them. The germline CDR1 and CDR2 sequences are MGHRA and YSYEKL. CDR3 DNA: TGCGCCAGCACCTTTAGGGAGACGGACACTGAAGCTTTCTTT. Encoded protein: CASTFRETDTEAFF.

The chain joins TRBV25-1 to TRBJ2-1; D call uncertain. The CDR3 length is 14 residues. V lost 4 bases to trimming and J lost 8 bases, with 15 bases between them. CDR1 and CDR2 from the germline V gene are MGHDK and SYGVNS. The CDR3 DNA is TGTGCCAGCAGTGCCAGCCCCTTAGTGGATGAGCAGTTCTTC. It codes for CASSASPLVDEQFF.

The chain employs TRBV11-2 and TRBJ2-7; 7 bases line up with TRBD1. The junction had 9 bases not matched to a gene; V was cut back by 2 bases and J by 2 bases. From germline, CDR1 is SGHAT and CDR2 FQNNGV. The CDR3 runs 16 residues. The DNA for the CDR3 is TGTGCCAGCAGCTTATGGTCCACAGGGGCTACCTACGAGCAGTACTTC. Protein sequence: CASSLWSTGATYEQYF.

The chain links TRBV12-3 or TRBV12-4 to TRBJ2-2; D may be TRBD1 (6 bases). The CDR3 loop spans 16 amino acids. V gave up 6 bases and J gave up 5 bases, with 19 bases separating them. The CDR3 DNA follows: TGTGCCAGCAGAAGAACCGGGACATGGGTGACCGGGGAGCTGTTTTTT. Residues: CASRRTGTWVTGELFF.

CDR3 DNA sequence: TGTGCCAGCAGTGAAGCAAAGGACGGAGGCACTGAAGCTTTCTTT. Translating gives CASSEAKDGGTEAFF. The chain carries TRBV6-1 and TRBJ1-1; no reliable D call. The CDR3 is made up of 15 amino acids. The germline V and J ends were trimmed by 0 bases and 4 bases, with 12 bases remaining between them. Germline V gene data show CDR1 as MNHNS and CDR2 as SASEGT.

Concerning this clone: At one of its ends the junction is not consistent with the germline gene, which may arise from a read error. In nucleotides, the CDR3 is TGTGTCAGCAGCCCACCGTGGGGGACTGAGGCTTTCTTT. This translates into CVSSPPWGTEAFF. The genes are TRBV7-9 and TRBJ1-1; perhaps TRBD1 as D (5 bases). The germline V gene has CDR1 SEHNR and CDR2 FQNEAQ (reference sequence). CDR3 size: 13 residues.

This clone was detected ten times or more. The chain has TRBV4-1 and TRBJ2-1; 7 positions agree with TRBD2. V trimming: 6 bases; J trimming: 4 bases; junction bases outside the gene matches: 9. The CDR3 covers 15 residues. Germline CDR1 MGHRA, CDR2 YSYEKL. The CDR3 nucleotides are TGCGCCAGCAGGAAACTAGCGACGTCGTACAATGAGCAGTTCTTC. It encodes CASRKLATSYNEQFF.